Listed here are 25 T cell receptor beta chains from one sample, sequenced in a study of vaccination and CD4 T cells after COVID-19. No antigens are known for them. The treatment: roughly 11-day PBMC culture with coronavirus spike peptide pools or control peptides (ViraFEST assay). An unexposed donor provided the CD4+ T cells, which were collected before the COVID-19 pandemic (2011-2018). Sequencing of DNA taken from cultured CD4+ T cells relied on the Oncomine TCR Beta short-read assay. One entry per CDR3 protein, called by TCRdb with MiXCR from the PCR reads. The table records around 5,000 distinct CDR3 sequences, about 40% of them present only once. Sequencing was done on a sample of CD4+ T cells from blood, cultured in vitro. These receptors originate from a human donor in good health.

V is TRBV11-3 and J is TRBJ2-1; D is ambiguous. The CDR3 has 13 residues. Germline V gene lookup returns CDR1 SGHNT and CDR2 YENEEA. The V end lost 2 bases, the J end lost 7 bases, and 9 bases lay between the germline ends. The CDR3 DNA follows: TGTGCCAGCAGCTTAAATCTCGTTAATGAGCAGTTCTTC. Residues: CASSLNLVNEQFF.

This clonotype has just a few counts. The gene calls are TRBV29-1 and TRBJ1-6, with 9 nucleotides matching TRBD1. Germline V lookup: CDR1 SQVTM, CDR2 ANQGSEA. V lost 4 bases, J lost 7 bases, and 2 bases stayed unmatched. This CDR3 spans 13 amino acids. The CDR3 protein is CSVGDRANSPLHF. The DNA for the CDR3 is TGCAGCGTTGGGGACAGGGCGAATTCACCCCTCCACTTT. The complete variable domain, with remaining parts taken from reference TRBV29-1 and TRBJ1-6, reads SAVISQKPSRDICQRGTSLTIQCQVDSQVTMMFWYRQQPGQSLTLIATANQGSEATYESGFVIDKFPISRPNLTFSTLTVSNMSPEDSSIYLCSVGDRANSPLHFGNGTRLTVT.

This chain connects TRBV19 to TRBJ1-2; D is possibly TRBD1 (6 bases). The V gene's germline CDR1 is LNHDA and CDR2 SQIVND (reference sequence). The CDR3 loop spans 15 amino acids. Trimming left V 8 bases short and J 4 bases short, with 20 bases between. CDR3 DNA: TGTGCCAGTGAAGACGGACAGAAAAGATCCTATGGCTACACCTTC. The encoded protein is CASEDGQKRSYGYTF.

A few counts support this clonotype. The J gene is TRBJ1-1, the V gene TRBV12-3 or TRBV12-4, with D possibly TRBD1 on 6 matching bases. The CDR3 runs to 14 residues. V was cut by 6 bases and J by 3 bases, with 14 bases left in between. The CDR3 is CASSHTGTDTEAFF. The CDR3 DNA follows: TGTGCCAGCAGCCATACAGGGACGGACACTGAAGCTTTCTTT.

This clonotype came up a few times. V is TRBV7-2 and J is TRBJ1-2; unclear D gene. CDR3 length: 14 residues. Trimming shortened V by 1 base and J by 1 base, and 7 bases separated the two germline ends. Germline V lookup: CDR1 SGHTA, CDR2 FQGNSA. The CDR3 loop is CASSLVTVNYGYTF. In DNA form, the CDR3 reads TGTGCCAGCAGCTTAGTTACGGTTAACTATGGCTACACCTTC.

V usage is TRBV5-1 and J usage is TRBJ1-6; possible D gene TRBD1, 5 bases. This CDR3 comprises 15 residues. Per the germline V gene, CDR1 is SGHRS and CDR2 is YFSETQ. V lost 0 bases and J 6 bases, leaving 10 bases between the germline ends. CDR3 loop: CASSLAGAINSPLHF. In DNA, the CDR3 is TGCGCCAGCAGCTTGGCCGGGGCGATTAATTCACCCCTCCACTTT.

The gene calls are TRBV20-1 and TRBJ2-1; 10 positions agree with TRBD2. Trimming cost V 3 bases and J 6 bases; bases outside gene matches: 11. The CDR3 has 16 amino acids. Germline CDR1 and CDR2: DFQATT and SNEGSKA (reference sequence). The CDR3 sequence is CSASGLAGVPLNEQFF. For the CDR3, the DNA is TGCAGTGCTAGTGGGCTAGCGGGGGTCCCGCTCAATGAGCAGTTCTTC.

The V and J genes are TRBV7-6 and TRBJ1-1; no reliable D call. This CDR3 region has 15 residues. The V end lost 5 bases, the J end lost 1 base, and 14 bases lay between the germline ends. Germline CDR1 and CDR2: SGHVS and FNYEAQ. The CDR3 loop reads CASSAYKSRNTEAFF. DNA of the CDR3: TGTGCCAGCAGCGCATACAAGAGCCGGAACACTGAAGCTTTCTTT.

A few counts support this clonotype. DNA of the CDR3: TGTGCCAGCAGATTTGAGAGCAATCAGCCCCAGCATTTT. This codes for CASRFESNQPQHF. The rearrangement joins TRBV2 to TRBJ1-5; D ambiguous. V was shortened by 6 bases and J by 1 base, with 7 bases between the two germline ends. The germline V gene has CDR1 SNHLY and CDR2 FYNNEI. There are 13 residues in the CDR3.

The chain recombines TRBV2 with TRBJ1-2; no reliable D call. Germline-derived CDR1 and CDR2 are SNHLY and FYNNEI. Trimming cost V 6 bases and J 8 bases, with 16 bases left between them. This CDR3 has 13 residues. This CDR3 reads CASRPRTLWGYTF. The CDR3 nucleotides are TGTGCCAGCAGACCTCGGACTCTTTGGGGCTACACCTTC.

This clonotype was seen a handful of times. The rearrangement links TRBV28 to TRBJ2-5; 12 positions agree with TRBD2. The CDR3 runs to 13 residues. With V trimmed by 7 bases and J by 5 bases, 2 bases remained unmatched. Germline lookup yields CDR1 MDHEN and CDR2 SYDVKM. The CDR3 DNA sequence: TGTGCCAGCACTAGCGGGGGGGCGGAGACCCAGTACTTC. Amino acid sequence: CASTSGGAETQYF.

Relative to its sample, this clonotype is medium-sized. The genes are TRBV20-1 and TRBJ1-1; 8 bases line up with TRBD1. The J segment lost 5 bases and the V segment lost 3 bases, leaving 2 bases of the junction unmatched. The CDR3 is made up of 12 amino acids. Germline V gene lookup returns CDR1 DFQATT and CDR2 SNEGSKA (reference sequence). CDR3 in amino acids: CSARDRETEAFF. The CDR3 DNA reads TGCAGTGCTAGGGACAGGGAAACTGAAGCTTTCTTT.

The chain is built from TRBV12-3 or TRBV12-4 and TRBJ1-3; TRBD1 is a possible D gene (5 bases). The length of the CDR3 is 14 residues. V was clipped by 6 bases and J by 0 bases, with 9 bases between them. The CDR3 protein is CASSLGGSGNTIYF. CDR3 DNA sequence: TGTGCCAGCAGCCTGGGGGGCTCTGGAAACACCATATATTTT.

CDR3 in DNA: TGTGCCAGCAGCTCGCCCAGTCGTGGGATGGATTACGAGCAGTACTTC. This sequence encodes CASSSPSRGMDYEQYF. The rearrangement joins TRBV7-8 to TRBJ2-7; D gene uncertain. The CDR3 is made up of 16 amino acids. Germline V CDR1 and CDR2: SGHVS, FQNEAQ. The V gene lost 4 bases and the J gene lost 4 bases, with 20 bases spanning the gap.

This clonotype was recorded once. V usage is TRBV3-1 and J usage is TRBJ1-3; possibly TRBD1 for D (6 bases). Germline CDR1 is LGHDT and CDR2 is YNNKEL (reference sequence). Deletions cut 1 base from V and 9 bases from J, with 16 bases between. CDR3 length equals 15 residues. The CDR3 reads CASSQGAQGRGTIYF. The DNA of the CDR3 is TGTGCCAGCAGCCAAGGGGCGCAGGGCAGGGGCACCATATATTTT.

This clonotype was seen more than once but under ten times. The J gene is TRBJ2-1, the V gene TRBV20-1; maybe TRBD2 (7 bases). The V end was cut by 5 bases, the J end by 7 bases, with 15 bases between. The germline V gene encodes CDR1 DFQATT and CDR2 SNEGSKA (reference sequence). The length of the CDR3 is 13 residues. The CDR3 nucleotides are TGCAGTGCTGGGGGGGGGGCCAGGAATGAGCAGTTCTTC. Protein sequence: CSAGGGARNEQFF.

The chain has TRBV9 and TRBJ1-2; D gene unclear. Trimming removed 3 bases at V and 4 bases at J, with 4 bases between. This CDR3 has 11 amino acids. Germline loops: CDR1 SGDLS, CDR2 YYNGEE. CDR3 sequence reads: CASSGTYGYTF. CDR3 sequence (DNA): TGTGCCAGCAGCGGCACCTATGGCTACACCTTC.

This clonotype was found once. This rearrangement joins TRBV2 to TRBJ2-7; possible D gene TRBD2, 5 bases. The V end lost 7 bases, the J end lost 1 base, and 14 bases lay between the germline ends. CDR1 is SNHLY and CDR2 is FYNNEI in the germline V gene. The CDR3 is made up of 14 amino acids. Here the CDR3 DNA reads TGTGCCAGCAAGGACGGGGATGATTCCTACGAGCAGTACTTC. This encodes CASKDGDDSYEQYF.

The rearrangement uses TRBV20-1 and TRBJ1-1; TRBD1 agrees at 7 bases. The CDR3 extends over 15 amino acids. Per the germline V gene, CDR1 is DFQATT and CDR2 is SNEGSKA (reference sequence). With 6 bases clipped from V and 0 bases from J, the junction kept 10 bases outside the gene matches. The CDR3 reads CSAPDRLNMNTEAFF. The CDR3 coding sequence is TGCAGTGCCCCGGACAGGCTCAACATGAACACTGAAGCTTTCTTT.

By proportion, this clonotype is large (0.1 to 1%). This chain joins TRBV5-1 and TRBJ1-1, with no clear D. V lost 4 bases and J 5 bases, leaving 12 bases between the germline ends. The CDR3 has 13 amino acids. Germline V gene lookup returns CDR1 SGHRS and CDR2 YFSETQ. CDR3 DNA: TGCGCCAGCAGCGTGACGGGCCGTACTGAAGCTTTCTTT. Translating gives CASSVTGRTEAFF.

This clonotype is labeled medium-sized (0.01 to 0.1%). The V gene is TRBV6-2 or TRBV6-3, the J gene TRBJ1-2, with 9 bases identical to TRBD1. The CDR3 sequence is 14 residues long. CDR1 and CDR2 (germline): MNHEY, SVGEGT. V lost 0 bases to trimming and J lost 6 bases; unmatched junction nucleotides: 2. The CDR3 sequence is CASSYSNRGHGYTF. The CDR3 DNA reads TGTGCCAGCAGTTACTCGAACAGGGGGCATGGCTACACCTTC.

The V call is TRBV5-5, the J call TRBJ1-5; tentatively, D is TRBD1 (6 bases). This CDR3 is built from 14 residues. Germline V gives CDR1 SGHKS, CDR2 YYEKEE (reference sequence). The V end was cut by 4 bases, the J end by 8 bases, with 16 bases between. The CDR3 bases are TGTGCCAGCAGCCCAAGTCCGGGGGGCAAGCCCCAGCATTTT. Translated: CASSPSPGGKPQHF. Supplemented by reference TRBV5-5 and TRBJ1-5, the full variable domain reads DAGVTQSPTHLIKTRGQQVTLRCSPISGHKSVSWYQQVLGQGPQFIFQYYEKEERGRGNFPDRFSARQFPNYSSELNVNALLLGDSALYLCASSPSPGGKPQHFGDGTRLSIL.

The gene calls are TRBV27 and TRBJ2-1; no firm D call. The germline CDR1 and CDR2 sequences are MNHEY and SMNVEV (reference sequence). This CDR3 is 14 amino acids long. Between the trimmed V and J ends, which lost 5 bases and 6 bases, there was a span of 14 bases. CDR3 loop: CASSPQDRVNEQFF. CDR3 in DNA: TGTGCCAGCAGTCCTCAGGATAGGGTCAATGAGCAGTTCTTC.

The table lists this clonotype with a count of one. The chain employs TRBV6-5 and TRBJ2-3; D is possibly TRBD2 (6 bases). Germline V gene lookup returns CDR1 MNHEY and CDR2 SVGAGI. The CDR3 has 14 amino acids. Trimming removed 3 bases at V and 8 bases at J, with 15 bases between. The CDR3 DNA follows: TGTGCCAGCAGTTATGGGGAGGCACGTTCTACGCAGTATTTT. This gives the protein CASSYGEARSTQYF.

The J gene is TRBJ1-2, the V gene TRBV19, with a tentative D call TRBD1 (6 bases). V lost 6 bases and J lost 3, with 20 bases in between. In germline, CDR1 is LNHDA, CDR2 SQIVND (reference sequence). CDR3 length: 16 amino acids. In DNA form, the CDR3 reads TGTGCCAGTAGGCCAGGGGCAGGGGCTCGCGACTATGGCTACACCTTC. Translation: CASRPGAGARDYGYTF. The whole variable domain, remainder taken from reference TRBV19 and TRBJ1-2, is DGGITQSPKYLFRKEGQNVTLSCEQNLNHDAMYWYRQDPGQGLRLIYYSQIVNDFQKGDIAEGYSVSREKKESFPLTVTSAQKNPTAFYLCASRPGAGARDYGYTFGSGTRLTVV.